Below, one TCR beta chain is given with its context. This specimen comes from a study of blood T cells in healthy people across ages. This CDR3 spans 16 amino acids. V was shortened by 6 bases and J by 1 base, with 17 bases between the two germline ends. The V gene's germline CDR1 is LNHDA and CDR2 SQIVND (reference sequence). Sample-barcoded 5' priming and a J-beta primer mix drove a second PCR of about 7 to 12 cycles. Using its own MiXCR run on the 5' RACE reads, TCRdb lists one record per CDR3 protein. The sample lists some 760,000 distinct CDR3 sequences, 20% to 25% occurring once. In addition, the sample was reused for a study of T cells of mothers and their children. That source notes: Slightly higher overlap, not significant, was seen in related mother-child pairs than in unrelated pairs.

V is TRBV19 and J is TRBJ2-3; the D gene could be TRBD1 or TRBD2 (5 bases each). This receptor was taken from a boy aged 5-17 years in good health. The sequenced material came from blood. The CDR3 loop reads CASSLGTGLGTDTQYF. DNA of the CDR3: TGTGCCAGTAGCCTCGGGACCGGTCTAGGCACAGATACGCAGTATTTT.